The clone carrying this TCR beta chain has only one observation. This entry belongs to a study of control samples from healthy donors and cancer patients. Here immunoSEQ multiplex PCR was the method, and the copy in TCRdb shows in-frame clones only, minus some. The sample records nearly 200,000 clones, over 80% being singletons. V shed 4 bases and J shed 11 bases, with 17 bases lying between them. The germline V gene has CDR1 SEHNR and CDR2 FQNEAQ (reference sequence). The CDR3 loop spans 13 amino acids. The TCR was taken from a man aged 30-40 years in good health. The J gene is TRBJ1-1, the V gene TRBV7-9; TRBD1 might be the D (5 bases). Sequencing was performed on blood. CDR3 amino acids: CASSSPLQGGAFF. The CDR3 DNA reads TGTGCCAGCAGCTCCCCCCTTCAGGGAGGCGCTTTCTTT.